The 24 T cell receptor beta chains reported below all come from one sample, sequenced in a study of spatial heterogeneity in lung cancer. TCRdb analysed the 5' RACE reads with MiXCR anew, one entry per CDR3 protein. The table shows about 36,000 distinct CDR3 sequences, with about 7.6% occurring only once. Time point meaning: blood at routine non-recurrence follow-up after resection. Sequenced here: PBMCs, sampled at follow-up. The receptors shown here come from a male donor with early-stage non-small cell lung cancer.

This clonotype was counted many times. The chain is built from TRBV24-1 and TRBJ2-1, with no clear D. Trimming stripped 7 bases from V and 5 bases from J, with 8 bases between. The CDR3 contains 12 residues. CDR1 KGHDR and CDR2 SFDVKD come from the germline V gene. CDR3 loop: CATSTEDNEQFF. The CDR3 bases are TGTGCCACCAGCACAGAGGACAATGAGCAGTTCTTC.

The sample holds many counts of this clonotype. The chain uses TRBV6-6 and TRBJ1-2, with a tentative D call TRBD1 (6 bases). CDR1 and CDR2 from the germline V gene are MNHNY and SVGAGI (reference sequence). This CDR3 region has 13 residues. V lost 2 bases to trimming and J lost 4 bases, with 8 bases between them. CDR3 bases: TGTGCCAGCAGTTACGAGGGGGGCTATGGCTACACCTTC. This codes for CASSYEGGYGYTF.

This clonotype appeared many times. The rearrangement joins TRBV5-6 to TRBJ1-1, with D hard to call. Germline CDR1 is SGHDT and CDR2 is YYEEEE. V was clipped by 0 bases and J by 1 base, with 7 bases between them. The CDR3 is 14 amino acids. The CDR3 DNA reads TGTGCCAGCAGCTTGGTCGGGAGGAACACTGAAGCTTTCTTT. Amino acids: CASSLVGRNTEAFF.

Concerning this clonotype itself: A much more abundant neighbour one base away suggests this may be a read error. This rearrangement joins TRBV30 to TRBJ1-2, with 8 positions matching TRBD1. Germline CDR1 GTSNPN, CDR2 SVGIG (reference sequence). The CDR3 sequence is 13 residues long. The V and J ends lost 4 bases and 10 bases, in that order; junction bases with no gene match: 11. CDR3 amino acids: CAWIVGTGRYYTF. CDR3 DNA: TGTGCCTGGATTGTCGGGACAGGCCGCTACTACACCTTC.

This clonotype was observed a handful of times. One end of the junction varies from germline; a read error may be responsible. The J gene is TRBJ2-7, the V gene TRBV6-1; 8 bases match TRBD1. This CDR3 has 16 residues. In germline, CDR1 is MNHNS, CDR2 SASEGT. Here the CDR3 reads CASSEAVPGQAYQQYF. The CDR3 DNA sequence: TGTGCCAGCAGTGAAGCCGTCCCGGGACAGGCCTACCAGCAGTACTTC.

This clonotype has just one count. This chain uses TRBV5-4 with TRBJ2-3; 11 nucleotides agree with TRBD2. Germline CDR1 and CDR2: SGHNT and YYREEE (reference sequence). Trimming at V came to 4 bases and at J to 5 bases, leaving 9 bases not matched to a gene. The CDR3 is 16 residues long. The chain's CDR3 is CASSRKLAGVGDTQYF. The CDR3 bases are TGTGCCAGCAGCCGTAAACTAGCGGGGGTGGGAGATACGCAGTATTTT.

This clonotype turned up a few times. The rearrangement uses TRBV19 and TRBJ1-4; the D is unclear. The CDR3 is 15 amino acids. V lost 5 bases and J 0 bases, leaving 10 bases between the germline ends. Germline lookup yields CDR1 LNHDA and CDR2 SQIVND (reference sequence). The CDR3 DNA is TGTGCCAGTAGTGCGCCGGGTCCAACTAATGAAAAACTGTTTTTT. It codes for CASSAPGPTNEKLFF.

This clonotype was counted ten times or more. The chain links TRBV6-1 to TRBJ2-3, with 7 bases fitting TRBD1. This CDR3 is 14 amino acids long. Germline assignment: CDR1 MNHNS and CDR2 SASEGT. The V and J ends lost 4 bases and 2 bases, in that order; junction bases with no gene match: 3. The DNA of the CDR3 is TGTGCCAGCAGTGCCGACAGGGCCACAGATACGCAGTATTTT. Residues: CASSADRATDTQYF.

This clonotype was recorded many times. V gene TRBV6-5 combines with J gene TRBJ1-2; TRBD1 agrees at 10 bases. V shed 7 bases, J shed 3 bases, and the junction held 11 bases outside the gene matches. There are 16 residues in the CDR3. The germline gives CDR1 MNHEY, CDR2 SVGAGI. The CDR3 region is CASTPGGQGLHYGYTF. CDR3 in DNA: TGTGCCAGCACCCCAGGGGGACAGGGGCTACACTATGGCTACACCTTC.

This clonotype was observed at least ten times. This sequence joins TRBV4-1 and TRBJ1-1, with 7 positions matching TRBD1. Germline loops: CDR1 MGHRA, CDR2 YSYEKL. The CDR3 runs to 17 residues. V gave up 4 bases and J gave up 2 bases; unmatched junction bases: 13. The CDR3 sequence: CASSLSRDRVINTEAFF. The DNA of the CDR3 is TGCGCCAGCAGCCTGAGCCGGGACAGAGTTATTAACACTGAAGCTTTCTTT.

This clonotype was seen only a few times. The gene calls are TRBV4-1 and TRBJ2-5; 10 bases are a match to TRBD2. J gave up 1 base and V 0 bases, and 2 bases lay outside the gene matches. Germline V gives CDR1 MGHRA, CDR2 YSYEKL. This CDR3 is built from 16 residues. The CDR3 DNA reads TGCGCCAGCAGCCAAGAAACTAGCGGGGCCCAAGAGACCCAGTACTTC. This encodes CASSQETSGAQETQYF.

This clonotype was found many times. The chain joins TRBV5-6 to TRBJ2-2; no definite D call. The CDR3 contains 13 residues. V was shortened by 2 bases and J by 3 bases, with 5 bases between the two germline ends. Germline V gene data show CDR1 as SGHDT and CDR2 as YYEEEE. The CDR3 spells CASSFQYTGELFF. CDR3 in DNA: TGTGCCAGCAGCTTCCAGTACACCGGGGAGCTGTTTTTT. The whole variable domain, filled in from reference TRBV5-6 and TRBJ2-2, reads DAGVTQSPTHLIKTRGQQVTLRCSPKSGHDTVSWYQQALGQGPQFIFQYYEEEERQRGNFPDRFSGHQFPNYSSELNVNALLLGDSALYLCASSFQYTGELFFGEGSRLTVL.

This clonotype is labeled as medium-sized. The rearrangement uses TRBV5-1 and TRBJ1-2; D may be TRBD1 (5 bases). Trimming left V 0 bases short and J 2 bases short, with 8 bases between. The germline V gene encodes CDR1 SGHRS and CDR2 YFSETQ. This CDR3 contains 14 residues. In DNA form, the CDR3 reads TGCGCCAGCAGCTTGGCGGGGCCCAACTATGGCTACACCTTC. Its protein is CASSLAGPNYGYTF.

This clonotype was observed at least ten times. The rearrangement links TRBV12-3 or TRBV12-4 to TRBJ2-1; no clear D. The CDR3 extends over 11 amino acids. Deletions cut 3 bases from V and 8 bases from J, with 5 bases between. The DNA of the CDR3 is TGTGCCAGCAGTTTGAGCGATGAGCAGTTCTTC. Protein: CASSLSDEQFF.

This clonotype was seen ten or more times. The J gene is TRBJ2-2, the V gene TRBV4-2; the D is unclear. The CDR3 spans 14 residues. V lost 0 bases and J lost 5, with 7 bases in between. Germline V lookup: CDR1 LGHNA, CDR2 YNFKEQ. As DNA, the CDR3 is TGTGCCAGCAGCCAAGATACTATTACCGGGGAGCTGTTTTTT. Residues: CASSQDTITGELFF.

This clonotype was recorded at least ten times. The chain links TRBV7-8 to TRBJ2-3; D is perhaps TRBD2 (5 bases). The germline CDR1 and CDR2 sequences are SGHVS and FQNEAQ. Trimming removed 7 bases at V and 2 bases at J, with 16 bases between. CDR3 length: 15 amino acids. In DNA form, the CDR3 reads TGTGCCAGCACCTTTCTGGGAGCACCCACAGATACGCAGTATTTT. It specifies CASTFLGAPTDTQYF.

This clonotype was seen ten or more times. The J gene is TRBJ1-1, the V gene TRBV11-2; D may be TRBD1 (5 bases). The CDR3 has 15 residues. Trimming removed 5 bases from V and 0 bases from J, with 13 bases in between. Germline V gives CDR1 SGHAT, CDR2 FQNNGV. This CDR3 reads CASSALQVLNTEAFF. CDR3 nucleotides: TGTGCCAGCAGCGCACTACAGGTCTTGAACACTGAAGCTTTCTTT.

This clonotype was detected ten times or more. The CDR3 DNA reads as TGTGCCAGCAGTTCGGACAGGGCTAATGGCTACACCTTC. Its protein product is CASSSDRANGYTF. J is TRBJ1-2 and V is TRBV27, with 8 bases matching TRBD1. Trimming took 4 bases from V and 6 from J; bases not matched to a gene: 4. This CDR3 is built from 13 residues. CDR1 is MNHEY and CDR2 is SMNVEV in the germline V gene (reference sequence).

This clonotype has ten or more counts. V gene TRBV20-1 combines with J gene TRBJ2-5; D call uncertain. V dropped 7 bases and J dropped 1 base, with 16 bases sitting between them. Germline CDR1 is DFQATT and CDR2 is SNEGSKA (reference sequence). This CDR3 has 14 residues. The CDR3 nucleotides are TGCAGTGTTATGGAGTCCACCGTCCAAGAGACCCAGTACTTC. Protein: CSVMESTVQETQYF.

This clonotype was found many times. The chain combines TRBV11-2 with TRBJ1-6; D uncertain. Trimming pared 1 base from V and 10 bases from J, leaving 14 bases between. Germline values: CDR1 SGHAT, CDR2 FQNNGV. The CDR3 spans 15 residues. CDR3 in amino acids: CASSLVLAQASPLHF. CDR3 nucleotide sequence: TGTGCCAGCAGCTTAGTTCTCGCTCAGGCATCACCCCTCCACTTT. Filled out from reference TRBV11-2 and TRBJ1-6, the complete variable domain reads EAGVAQSPRYKIIEKRQSVAFWCNPISGHATLYWYQQILGQGPKLLIQFQNNGVVDDSQLPKDRFSAERLKGVDSTLKIQPAKLEDSAVYLCASSLVLAQASPLHFGNGTRLTVT.

This clonotype occurred many times. The V and J genes are TRBV3-1 and TRBJ2-1; no reliable D call. The germline CDR1 and CDR2 sequences are LGHDT and YNNKEL (reference sequence). This CDR3 has 14 residues. Trimming shortened V by 0 bases and J by 3 bases, and 6 bases separated the two germline ends. Here the CDR3 DNA reads TGTGCCAGCAGCCAAGATGAGGTCTACAATGAGCAGTTCTTC. Its protein product is CASSQDEVYNEQFF.

This clonotype appeared many times. The chain combines TRBV2 with TRBJ2-1; 12 nucleotides match TRBD2. This CDR3 spans 18 amino acids. V was clipped by 4 bases and J by 5 bases; unmatched bases: 12. The germline CDR1 and CDR2 sequences are SNHLY and FYNNEI. CDR3 in amino acids: CASSAGLAGPILNNEQFF. Here the CDR3 DNA reads TGTGCCAGCAGTGCCGGACTAGCGGGGCCAATTTTGAACAATGAGCAGTTCTTC.

This clonotype was found many times. The chain is built from TRBV2 and TRBJ2-1, with D possibly being TRBD1 (7 bases). Germline V CDR1 and CDR2: SNHLY, FYNNEI. The CDR3 is made up of 13 amino acids. V lost 5 bases to trimming and J lost 9 bases, with 14 bases between them. The CDR3: CASSPDREAEQFF. For the CDR3, the DNA is TGTGCCAGCAGTCCAGACAGGGAGGCTGAGCAGTTCTTC.

At least ten counts were recorded for this clonotype. The V gene is TRBV3-1, the J gene TRBJ1-4, with TRBD1 as a possible D gene (6 bases). Germline loops: CDR1 LGHDT, CDR2 YNNKEL (reference sequence). With 5 bases removed from V and 3 bases from J, the gap between germline ends came to 13 bases. The CDR3 totals 15 residues. The chain's CDR3 is CASSSSGASNEKLFF. In nucleotides, the CDR3 is TGTGCCAGCAGCTCATCAGGGGCCTCTAATGAAAAACTGTTTTTT. The entire variable domain, with the rest obtained from reference TRBV3-1 and TRBJ1-4, is as follows: DTAVSQTPKYLVTQMGNDKSIKCEQNLGHDTMYWYKQDSKKFLKIMFSYNNKELIINETVPNRFSPKSPDKAHLNLHINSLELGDSAVYFCASSSSGASNEKLFFGSGTQLSVL.